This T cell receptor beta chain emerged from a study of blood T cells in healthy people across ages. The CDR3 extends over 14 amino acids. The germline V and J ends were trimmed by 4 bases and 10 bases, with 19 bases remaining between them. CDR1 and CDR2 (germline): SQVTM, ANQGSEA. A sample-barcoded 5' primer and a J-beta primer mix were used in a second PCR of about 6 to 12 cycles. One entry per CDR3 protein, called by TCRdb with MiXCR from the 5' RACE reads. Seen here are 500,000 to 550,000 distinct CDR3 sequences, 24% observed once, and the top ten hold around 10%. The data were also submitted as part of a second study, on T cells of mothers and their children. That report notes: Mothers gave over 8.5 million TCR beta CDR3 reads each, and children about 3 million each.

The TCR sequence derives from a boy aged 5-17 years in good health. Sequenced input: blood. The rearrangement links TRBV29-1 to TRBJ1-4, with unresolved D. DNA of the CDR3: TGCAGCGTTGTGAAGGCTGAGGCAGGTGGAAAACTGTTTTTT. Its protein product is CSVVKAEAGGKLFF.